Listed here are 29 T cell receptor beta chains from one sample, sequenced in a study of read filtering for tumor transcriptome and immune sequencing. This library used approximately 0.4 ug RNA and molecular barcoded adaptors spanning alpha/delta and beta/gamma chains. TCRdb recomputed calls from the reads with MiXCR, one row per CDR3 protein. The table includes approximately 62,000 distinct CDR3 sequences, around a fifth detected once. Sequenced sample: a population of CD138-negative cells sorted from bone marrow. The receptors derive from a donor older than 35 with multiple myeloma.

This clonotype was observed at least ten times. The rearrangement joins TRBV4-2 to TRBJ2-5; D might be TRBD2 (6 bases). From germline, CDR1 is LGHNA and CDR2 YNFKEQ. V was shortened by 5 bases and J by 0 bases, with 13 bases between the two germline ends. The CDR3 runs to 15 residues. CDR3 region: CASSETWDYQETQYF. CDR3 coding DNA: TGTGCCAGCAGCGAAACTTGGGACTACCAAGAGACCCAGTACTTC.

This clonotype was recorded at least ten times. This chain connects TRBV29-1 to TRBJ2-7, with 7 bases lining up with TRBD2. The CDR3 is 14 amino acids. Germline V lookup: CDR1 SQVTM, CDR2 ANQGSEA. The ends lost 6 bases at V and 6 bases at J; junction bases unmatched: 14. CDR3 sequence (DNA): TGCAGCGTCCCGGGCGCGGGAGATTTCAGCGAGCAGTACTTC. Translating it yields CSVPGAGDFSEQYF.

This clonotype occurred many times. V usage is TRBV29-1 and J usage is TRBJ1-2; D ambiguous. Per the germline V gene, CDR1 is SQVTM and CDR2 is ANQGSEA. V shed 2 bases and J shed 14 bases, with 21 bases lying between them. This CDR3 spans 13 amino acids. This CDR3 reads CSVEFDEPYLLTF. In DNA, the CDR3 is TGCAGCGTTGAATTCGACGAACCCTACTTACTAACCTTC.

Concerning this clonotype itself: A junction boundary mismatches the germline segment, possibly from a read error. This chain connects TRBV2 to TRBJ2-1; D not resolved. The CDR3 extends over 12 amino acids. Germline-derived CDR1 and CDR2 are SNHLY and FYNNEI. CDR3 nucleotides: TGTGCCAGCAGCGTCAGCTACGATGAGCAGTTCTTC. Translated, it gives CASSVSYDEQFF.

This clonotype was detected many times. The rearrangement joins TRBV2 to TRBJ1-1; unclear D gene. The germline CDR1 and CDR2 sequences are SNHLY and FYNNEI. V lost 1 base and J lost 3, with 12 bases in between. CDR3 size: 15 residues. For the CDR3, the DNA is TGTGCCAGCAGTGAAGGGACTCAGTTGGACACTGAAGCTTTCTTT. Its protein product is CASSEGTQLDTEAFF.

This clonotype was seen many times. V and J are TRBV4-1 and TRBJ2-5; 9 bases align to TRBD2. The CDR3 has 19 amino acids. V shed 0 bases and J 2 bases; nucleotides not matched to a gene: 13. Germline V gene lookup returns CDR1 MGHRA and CDR2 YSYEKL. The CDR3 protein is CASSQDQIGSGGLQETQYF. DNA of the CDR3: TGCGCCAGCAGCCAAGACCAGATAGGTAGCGGGGGCTTACAAGAGACCCAGTACTTC.

This clonotype was counted ten times or more. V and J are TRBV2 and TRBJ1-4; a possible D gene is TRBD1 (6 bases). Germline-derived CDR1 and CDR2 are SNHLY and FYNNEI. V was clipped by 6 bases and J by 8 bases, with 13 bases between them. This CDR3 region has 13 residues. CDR3 bases: TGTGCCAGCAGGGTGCGGACAGTAGAAAAACTGTTTTTT. This codes for CASRVRTVEKLFF.

This clonotype was detected many times. This chain joins TRBV12-3 or TRBV12-4 and TRBJ2-1; D might be TRBD2 (6 bases). Trimming removed 0 bases from V and 6 bases from J, with 9 bases in between. The CDR3 sequence is 14 residues long. CDR3 amino acids: CASSLAGGSNEQFF. The CDR3 nucleotides are TGTGCCAGCAGTTTAGCGGGAGGAAGCAATGAGCAGTTCTTC.

There are many counts of this clonotype. The V gene is TRBV7-9, the J gene TRBJ2-6; D might be TRBD1 (6 bases). This CDR3 contains 17 residues. The germline V and J ends were trimmed by 0 bases and 0 bases, with 9 bases remaining between them. CDR1 SEHNR and CDR2 FQNEAQ come from the germline V gene (reference sequence). The CDR3 loop reads CASSLATGISGANVLTF. Written as DNA, the CDR3 is TGTGCCAGCAGCTTAGCTACAGGGATCTCTGGGGCCAACGTCCTGACTTTC.

This clonotype was counted at least ten times. The chain combines TRBV28 with TRBJ2-7; D is possibly TRBD2 (6 bases). The CDR3 extends over 15 amino acids. Trimming shortened V by 4 bases and J by 3 bases, and 16 bases separated the two germline ends. Germline V gives CDR1 MDHEN, CDR2 SYDVKM. The CDR3 bases are TGTGCCAGCAGTTCCGGGGGAGAGCGTCTCTACGAGCAGTACTTC. It encodes CASSSGGERLYEQYF.

In this sample, this clonotype turned up many times. As DNA, the CDR3 is TGTGCCAGCGGTCGTGGGGACAGGGCATACGAGCAGTACTTC. Its translation is CASGRGDRAYEQYF. The chain links TRBV28 to TRBJ2-7, with 9 bases fitting TRBD1. CDR1 is MDHEN, CDR2 SYDVKM, per germline. V gave up 8 bases and J gave up 4 bases; unmatched junction bases: 9. The CDR3 has 14 amino acids.

This clonotype was found many times. The chain carries TRBV20-1 and TRBJ2-1; 11 bases line up with TRBD2. The germline CDR1 and CDR2 sequences are DFQATT and SNEGSKA (reference sequence). The CDR3 has 15 residues. V dropped 0 bases and J dropped 9; count of bases not matched to a gene: 7. CDR3 nucleotide sequence: TGCAGTGCTAGAGATTCACTAGCGGGAGTTATTGAGCAGTTCTTC. This translates into CSARDSLAGVIEQFF.

At least ten counts were recorded for this clonotype. The genes are TRBV24-1 and TRBJ2-1; 10 bases agree with TRBD2. Germline loops: CDR1 KGHDR, CDR2 SFDVKD. The CDR3 extends over 16 amino acids. The junction had 11 bases not matched to a gene; V was cut back by 1 base and J by 12 bases. CDR3 bases: TGTGCCACCAGTGATTTATCCAGCGGGGGGGCCGAGGGGCAGTTCTTC. This encodes CATSDLSSGGAEGQFF.

With respect to this clonotype: This may arise from a read error, as a much more abundant clone is one base away. This CDR3 is CASSLSDYNEQFF. The CDR3 DNA sequence: TGTGCCAGCAGCTTATCTGATTACAATGAGCAGTTCTTC. The chain has TRBV7-2 and TRBJ2-1; the D is unclear. V was clipped by 2 bases and J by 4 bases, with 6 bases between them. The CDR3 contains 13 residues. From germline, CDR1 is SGHTA and CDR2 FQGNSA.

This clonotype was seen ten or more times. The chain carries TRBV7-9 and TRBJ1-1, with D tentatively TRBD1 (5 bases). Trimming removed 0 bases from V and 1 base from J, with 15 bases in between. The CDR3 is made up of 17 amino acids. Germline values: CDR1 SEHNR, CDR2 FQNEAQ (reference sequence). The CDR3, as DNA: TGTGCCAGCAGCTTAGCAACCCTTTCGGGGCAGAACACTGAAGCTTTCTTT. Translated: CASSLATLSGQNTEAFF. The full variable domain, with the rest looked up from reference TRBV7-9 and TRBJ1-1, is DTGVSQNPRHKITKRGQNVTFRCDPISEHNRLYWYRQTLGQGPEFLTYFQNEAQLEKSRLLSDRFSAERPKGSFSTLEIQRTEQGDSAMYLCASSLATLSGQNTEAFFGQGTRLTVV.

This clonotype was detected ten times or more. The chain combines TRBV7-2 with TRBJ2-2; D unclear. Trimming removed 7 bases at V and 0 bases at J, with 9 bases between. Germline CDR1 and CDR2: SGHTA and FQGNSA. The CDR3 has 14 residues. CDR3 nucleotide sequence: TGTGCCAGCACACCCGAAACGAACACCGGGGAGCTGTTTTTT. Residues: CASTPETNTGELFF. Supplemented by reference TRBV7-2 and TRBJ2-2, the full variable domain reads GAGVSQSPSNKVTEKGKDVELRCDPISGHTALYWYRQSLGQGLEFLIYFQGNSAPDKSGLPSDRFSAERTGGSVSTLTIQRTQQEDSAVYLCASTPETNTGELFFGEGSRLTVL.

A note on this clonotype: A read error likely explains this, since a far larger clone differs by one base. The chain carries TRBV11-2 and TRBJ2-1; D is possibly TRBD1 (5 bases). V was trimmed by 1 base and J by 6 bases, leaving 10 bases between them. CDR1 is SGHAT and CDR2 is FQNNGV in the germline V gene. CDR3 length: 14 residues. This CDR3 is CASSLAGQPNEQFF. The CDR3 nucleotides are TGTGCCAGCAGCTTAGCAGGGCAGCCCAATGAGCAGTTCTTC.

This clonotype was detected a few times. V gene TRBV5-4 combines with J gene TRBJ2-7; 12 positions match TRBD1. CDR3 length: 15 amino acids. Losses at the gene ends were 3 bases for V and 5 bases for J; bases not matched to a gene: 6. Germline values: CDR1 SGHNT, CDR2 YYREEE (reference sequence). The CDR3, as DNA: TGTGCCAGCAGCTCCTACGGGACAGGGGGCCACGAGCAGTACTTC. It is translated as CASSSYGTGGHEQYF.

This clonotype came up many times. V usage is TRBV6-6 and J usage is TRBJ2-7, with a tentative D call TRBD1 (5 bases). Per the germline V gene, CDR1 is MNHNY and CDR2 is SVGAGI (reference sequence). V lost 2 bases to trimming and J lost 3 bases, with 14 bases between them. This CDR3 is built from 15 residues. CDR3 bases: TGTGCCAGCAGTTACCTTGGACAAGGGGACTACGAGCAGTACTTC. Translation gives CASSYLGQGDYEQYF.

This clonotype was seen only a few times. V usage is TRBV4-1 and J usage is TRBJ1-3; D remains ambiguous. This CDR3 region has 15 residues. Germline-derived CDR1 and CDR2 are MGHRA and YSYEKL. V gave up 1 base and J gave up 2 bases, with 9 bases separating them. CDR3 nucleotides: TGCGCCAGCAGCCAAGTGAGAGGAGCTGGAAACACCATATATTTT. Translating gives CASSQVRGAGNTIYF.

In its sample, this clonotype was seen a few times. The chain couples TRBV9 to TRBJ1-1; D gene unclear. Germline loops: CDR1 SGDLS, CDR2 YYNGEE. Trimming removed 0 bases at V and 2 bases at J, with 11 bases between. This CDR3 region has 15 residues. The CDR3 coding sequence is TGTGCCAGCAGCGTAGGGAACAGTAAAAACACTGAAGCTTTCTTT. It specifies CASSVGNSKNTEAFF.

In its sample, this clonotype was seen many times. The chain employs TRBV30 and TRBJ2-7; 7 bases agree with TRBD1. This CDR3 has 12 residues. Trimming at V came to 1 base and at J to 7 bases, leaving 4 bases not matched to a gene. Per germline, CDR1 GTSNPN and CDR2 SVGIG (reference sequence). CDR3 bases: TGTGCCTGGAGTGCGACAGGGAGTGAGCAGTACTTC. The encoded protein is CAWSATGSEQYF. The whole variable domain, filled in from reference TRBV30 and TRBJ2-7, reads SQTIHQWPATLVQPVGSPLSLECTVEGTSNPNLYWYRQAAGRGLQLLFYSVGIGQISSEVPQNLSASRPQDRQFILSSKKLLLSDSGFYLCAWSATGSEQYFGPGTRLTVT.

The rearrangement joins TRBV10-3 to TRBJ2-7; 14 bases are a match to TRBD2. In germline, CDR1 is ENHRY, CDR2 SYGVKD. V trimming: 4 bases; J trimming: 6 bases; junction bases outside the gene matches: 11. CDR3 length: 17 residues. DNA of the CDR3: TGTGCCATCAGTGCATCGGGACTAGCGGGAGAAGGGGGCGAGCAGTACTTC. It yields the protein CAISASGLAGEGGEQYF.

This clonotype occurred a few times. The final CDR3 position lacks the conserved phenylalanine or tryptophan, pointing to a likely read error. V is TRBV6-5 and J is TRBJ2-7; D is perhaps TRBD2 (6 bases). This CDR3 is 13 amino acids long. Germline loops: CDR1 MNHEY, CDR2 SVGAGI. The CDR3 here is CASSRLGEYEQYL. DNA of the CDR3: TGTGCTAGCAGTAGACTAGGAGAGTACGAGCAGTACCTC.

The chain joins TRBV4-1 to TRBJ2-1; TRBD1 might be the D (5 bases). The V end lost 8 bases, the J end lost 8 bases, and 13 bases lay between the germline ends. Germline CDR1 MGHRA, CDR2 YSYEKL. This CDR3 contains 12 residues. For the CDR3, the DNA is TGCGCCAGCTCCCGAACCAGGGATGAGCAGTTCTTC. It encodes CASSRTRDEQFF.

The sample holds many counts of this clonotype. The chain links TRBV5-4 to TRBJ2-5, with D perhaps matching TRBD2 (5 bases). V was cut by 2 bases and J by 6 bases, with 8 bases left in between. Germline CDR1 is SGHNT and CDR2 is YYREEE (reference sequence). The CDR3 runs 12 residues. CDR3 sequence reads: CASSLDGKTQYF. The CDR3 DNA reads as TGTGCCAGCAGCTTAGACGGGAAGACCCAGTACTTC.

This clonotype showed up just a few times. This rearrangement joins TRBV20-1 to TRBJ2-5; 7 nucleotides match TRBD1. The germline gives CDR1 DFQATT, CDR2 SNEGSKA (reference sequence). J gave up 4 bases and V 5 bases, and 10 bases lay outside the gene matches. The CDR3 sequence is 14 residues long. CDR3 coding DNA: TGCAGTGCTGGGACCGGGACAGATGGAGAGACCCAGTACTTC. Protein: CSAGTGTDGETQYF.

Comments on this clonotype: Being one base from a much bigger clone, this may be a read error. The V and J genes are TRBV5-5 and TRBJ2-3, with D possibly being TRBD1 or TRBD2 (6 bases each). The CDR3 is made up of 16 amino acids. The germline CDR1 and CDR2 sequences are SGHKS and YYEKEE (reference sequence). The DNA for the CDR3 is TGTGCCGGCAGCTTGGCGGGGACATCCCAATCAGATACGCAGTATTTT. Amino acid sequence: CAGSLAGTSQSDTQYF.

By share, this clonotype ranks as medium-sized. The gene calls are TRBV11-2 and TRBJ2-1; 12 bases are shared with TRBD2. Germline loops: CDR1 SGHAT, CDR2 FQNNGV. Trimming at V came to 4 bases and at J to 6 bases, leaving 10 bases not matched to a gene. This CDR3 is 17 amino acids long. The CDR3 sequence: CASSSIILAGGSNEQFF. The CDR3 coding sequence is TGTGCCAGCAGCTCAATAATACTAGCGGGGGGAAGCAATGAGCAGTTCTTC.